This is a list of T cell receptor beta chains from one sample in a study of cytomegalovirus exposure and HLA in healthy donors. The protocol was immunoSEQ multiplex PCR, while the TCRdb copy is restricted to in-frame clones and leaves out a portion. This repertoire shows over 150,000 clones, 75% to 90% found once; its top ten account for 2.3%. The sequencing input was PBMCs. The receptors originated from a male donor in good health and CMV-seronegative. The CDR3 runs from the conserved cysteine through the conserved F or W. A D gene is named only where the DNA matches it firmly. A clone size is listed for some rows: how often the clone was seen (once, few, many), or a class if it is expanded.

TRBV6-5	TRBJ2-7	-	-	TGTGCCAGCTATAGGGGGGGGAGCGAGCAGTACTTC	CASYRGGSEQYF
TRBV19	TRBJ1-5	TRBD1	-	TGTGCCAGTAGTCGGACAGGGGGCAATCAGCCCCAGCATTTT	CASSRTGGNQPQHF
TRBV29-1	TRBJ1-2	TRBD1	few	TGCAGCGTGCCGGGACAGGGGTTACTCCCTGGCTACACCTTC	CSVPGQGLLPGYTF
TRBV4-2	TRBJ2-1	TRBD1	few	TGTGCCAGCAGCCCCCAGGGGGAAGTAGGAGGAAATGAGCAGTTCTTC	CASSPQGEVGGNEQFF
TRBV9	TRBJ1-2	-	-	TGTGCCAGCAGCGTAGGGGCAACTGCTAACTATGGCTACACCTTC	CASSVGATANYGYTF
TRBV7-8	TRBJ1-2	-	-	TGTGCCAGCAGCTTAGAGAGGTCCCCCCGGCACGGCTACACCTTC	CASSLERSPRHGYTF
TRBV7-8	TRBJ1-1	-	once	TGTGCCAGCAGCTTATATTTCGGAGGGGTGGGGAACACTGAAGCTTTCTTT	CASSLYFGGVGNTEAFF
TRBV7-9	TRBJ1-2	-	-	TGTGCCCGCGAGAGCTGGCAGGGTGTAGGTGGCTACACCTTC	CARESWQGVGGYTF
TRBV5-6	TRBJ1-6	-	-	TGTGCCAGCAGCTCGACAGGCCTTAATTCACCCCTCCACTTT	CASSSTGLNSPLHF
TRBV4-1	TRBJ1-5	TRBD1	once	TGCGCCAGCAGCTACGAATCAGGGGGTAGTCAGCCCCAGCATTTT	CASSYESGGSQPQHF
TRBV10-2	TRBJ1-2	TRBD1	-	TGCGCCAGCAGTAGGGACAGCAACTATGGCTACACCTTC	CASSRDSNYGYTF
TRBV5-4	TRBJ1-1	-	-	TGTGCCAGCAGCCCAGGTGGGCTGACTGAAGCTTTCTTT	CASSPGGLTEAFF
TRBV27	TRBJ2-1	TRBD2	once	TGTGCCAGCAGTTCTAGCGGGGGCTACAATGAGCAGTTCTTC	CASSSSGGYNEQFF
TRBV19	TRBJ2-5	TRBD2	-	TGTGCCAGTACTAGCGGGGGGGCCTATGGAGAGACCCAGTACTTC	CASTSGGAYGETQYF
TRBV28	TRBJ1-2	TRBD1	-	TGTGCCAGCAGTTTAATGCTGGGGCAGGGGGTTTTTGGCTACACCTTC	CASSLMLGQGVFGYTF
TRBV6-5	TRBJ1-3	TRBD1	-	TGTGCCAGCAGCTCGGGACAGGGTGACACCATATATTTT	CASSSGQGDTIYF
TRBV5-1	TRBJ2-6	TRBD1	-	TGCGCCAGCAGCCCAGGGACAGCTGGGGCCAACGTCCTGACTTTC	CASSPGTAGANVLTF
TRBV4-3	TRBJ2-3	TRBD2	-	TGCGCCAGCAGCCAAGCTACTAGCGGGAGAGATACGCAGTATTTT	CASSQATSGRDTQYF
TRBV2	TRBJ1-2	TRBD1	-	TGTGCCAGCAGTGAATACAGGGGGAAATATGGCTACACCTTC	CASSEYRGKYGYTF
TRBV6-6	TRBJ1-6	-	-	TGTGCCAGCAGTTATTTCGGGGGCGGGAGTTCACCCCTCCACTTT	CASSYFGGGSSPLHF
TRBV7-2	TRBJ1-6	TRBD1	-	TGTGCCAGCAGCTTCAGGACAGGGCGCGATTCACCCCTCCACTTT	CASSFRTGRDSPLHF
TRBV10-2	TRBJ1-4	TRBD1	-	TGCGCCAGCAGAGACAGGGTGGATGAAAAACTGTTTTTT	CASRDRVDEKLFF
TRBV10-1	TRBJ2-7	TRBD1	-	TGCGCCAGCAGCACCGGGACAGGGGTACCCGAGCAGTACTTC	CASSTGTGVPEQYF
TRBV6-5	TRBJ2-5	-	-	TGTGCCAGCAGTTACTCCGGTGTCAGGGTGGCAGAGACCCAGTACTTC	CASSYSGVRVAETQYF
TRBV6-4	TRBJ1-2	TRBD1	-	TGTGCCAGCAGTCCGGACAGGGGATATGGCTACACCTTC	CASSPDRGYGYTF
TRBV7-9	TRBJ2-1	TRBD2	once	TGTGCCAGCAGCTTAGCGGGGGTAGCGGGGAGGAATGAGCAGTTCTTC	CASSLAGVAGRNEQFF
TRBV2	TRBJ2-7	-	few	TGTGCCAGCAGTTTGGAGCGGAGCTCCTACGAGCAGTACTTC	CASSLERSSYEQYF
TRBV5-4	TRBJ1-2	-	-	TGTGCCAGCAGCTTGGTTCGGTCGGGTCCCTATGGCTACACCTTC	CASSLVRSGPYGYTF
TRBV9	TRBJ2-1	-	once	TGTGCCTCAGGGGCCCTGGATGAGCAGTTCTTC	CASGALDEQFF
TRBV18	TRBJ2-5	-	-	TGTGCCAGCTCAATCTACCAAGAGACCCAGTACTTC	CASSIYQETQYF
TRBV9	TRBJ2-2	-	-	TGTGCCAGCAGCGTAGAAGGCGACACCCTGGTCGGGGAGCTGTTTTTT	CASSVEGDTLVGELFF
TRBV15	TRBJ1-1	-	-	TGTGCCACCAGCAGAGGGGGGGGTCTCCGCACTGAAGCTTTCTTT	CATSRGGGLRTEAFF
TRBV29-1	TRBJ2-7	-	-	TGCAGCGTTGCAGCAACCTACAGCTCCTACGAGCAGTACTTC	CSVAATYSSYEQYF
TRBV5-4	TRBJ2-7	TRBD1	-	TGTGCCAGCAGCCCCTCCGGGACAGAGCGATACGAGCAGTACTTC	CASSPSGTERYEQYF
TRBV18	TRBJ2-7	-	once	TGTGCCAGCTCACCAAGGGCAGGGGATATCCGCTACGAGCAGTACTTC	CASSPRAGDIRYEQYF
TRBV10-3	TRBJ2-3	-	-	TGTGCCATCAGTGTATACAGGGAGATCGCAGATACGCAGTATTTT	CAISVYREIADTQYF
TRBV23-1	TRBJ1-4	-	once	TGCGCCAGCAGAAATTCTACAGAAGCCAGGTTTTTT	CASRNSTEARFF
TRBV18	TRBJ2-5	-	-	TGTGCCAGCTCACCACGGGCCGGGATGGAAGAGACCCAGTACTTC	CASSPRAGMEETQYF
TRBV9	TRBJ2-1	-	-	TGTGCCAGCAGCCTAGGACTGTCCGGGGGCAATGAGCAGTTCTTC	CASSLGLSGGNEQFF
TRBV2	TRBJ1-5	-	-	TGTGCCAGCAGTGATTCCCCGGGAGGGCAGCCCCAGCATTTT	CASSDSPGGQPQHF
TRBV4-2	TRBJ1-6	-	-	TGTGCCAGCAGGGGGCAGGGGCGGTCACCCCTCCACTTT	CASRGQGRSPLHF
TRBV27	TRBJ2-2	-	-	TGTGCCAGCAGTTTGACTAGGCGGGCCGGGGAGCTGTTTTTT	CASSLTRRAGELFF
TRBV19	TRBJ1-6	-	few	TGTGCCAGTAGACAGGGCGGTAATTCACCCCTCCACTTT	CASRQGGNSPLHF
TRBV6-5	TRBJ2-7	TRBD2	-	TGTGCCAGCAGTGCTCTAGCGGGACTTTATGAGCAGTACTTC	CASSALAGLYEQYF
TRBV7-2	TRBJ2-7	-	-	TGTGCCAGCAGCTTAGGTCCAGGGCGCTACGAGCAGTACTTC	CASSLGPGRYEQYF
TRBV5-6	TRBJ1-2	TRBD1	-	TGTGCCAGCAGCTACGGACAGGGGTATGGCTACACCTTC	CASSYGQGYGYTF
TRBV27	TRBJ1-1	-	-	TGTGCCAGCCGCTGGCGGGAAGTAGCTTTCTTT	CASRWREVAFF
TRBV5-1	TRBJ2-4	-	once	TGCGCCAGCAGCAGTTCCGAGAGACTAGCCAAAAACATTCAGTACTTC	CASSSSERLAKNIQYF
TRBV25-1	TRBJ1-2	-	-	TGTGCCAGCAGTGAATCTGTCTATGGCTACACCTTC	CASSESVYGYTF
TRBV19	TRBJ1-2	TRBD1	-	TGTGCCAGTAGTATAGGACAGGGAGGCTATGGCTACACCTTC	CASSIGQGGYGYTF
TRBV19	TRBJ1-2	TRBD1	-	TGTGCCAGTAGTGCCCGACAGGGGGAAGGTGGCTACACCTTC	CASSARQGEGGYTF
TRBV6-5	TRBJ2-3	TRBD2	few	TGTGCCAGCAGTTACCGAGCGGGGGGGGGTTTGGATACGCAGTATTTT	CASSYRAGGGLDTQYF